This T cell receptor (beta chain) originates from a study of spatial heterogeneity in lung cancer. Study findings and constraints: Intratumoral expanded alpha and beta TCR counts were found to track tumor mutation counts.

TCRdb called the 5' RACE reads again in MiXCR, with one record for every CDR3 protein. Of about 3,100 distinct CDR3 sequences listed, roughly 9% are singletons. This clonotype is medium-sized. Its antigen is unknown. Time point noted: sample taken at primary tumor resection. A total of around 76 untreated early-stage non-small cell lung cancer patients served as donors. Germline-derived CDR1 and CDR2 are MNHNY and SVGAGI (reference sequence). The CDR3 covers 17 residues. The V gene end was trimmed by 7 bases and the J gene end by 1 base; junction bases not matched to a gene: 11. The starting material was lung tumor tissue, obtained at surgery. V and J are TRBV6-6 and TRBJ1-4; 8 nucleotides match TRBD1. This receptor was taken from a male donor with early-stage non-small cell lung cancer. In DNA form, the CDR3 reads TGTGCCAGCAACTGGGGGCAGGGGGCGGAAACTAATGAAAAACTGTTTTTT. Its protein product is CASNWGQGAETNEKLFF.